The sample holds one count of the clone carrying this TCR beta chain. Its matching antigen is unknown. The data are from a study of T cell responses to AZD1222 COVID-19 vaccine. General study findings and limits: Spike-wide vaccine-associated CD4 TCRs dominated at 160-218 and 743-854. Close to half of all spike-specific TCRs reportedly target regions of the variants that are unmutated.

Profiling relied on immunoSEQ multiplex PCR, and the TCRdb table lists in-frame clones only, not all of them. The table has 60,000 or so clones, 75% to 85% seen once; the top ten hold 20%. Sequenced here: peripheral blood, sampled on day 0 of AZD1222 vaccination. The clonotype was recovered from an adult in good health.

The CDR3 DNA reads TGTGCCAGCAGATCTCCGCGGGGTCAGCCCCAGCATTTT. It translates to CASRSPRGQPQHF. This chain joins TRBV28 and TRBJ1-5; no clear D gene. This CDR3 comprises 13 residues. CDR1 and CDR2 (germline): MDHEN, SYDVKM. V was shortened by 6 bases and J by 6 bases, with 12 bases between the two germline ends. Using reference TRBV28 and TRBJ1-5 for the parts outside the CDR3, the full variable domain is DVKVTQSSRYLVKRTGEKVFLECVQDMDHENMFWYRQDPGLGLRLIYFSYDVKMKEKGDIPEGYSVSREKKERFSLILESASTNQTSMYLCASRSPRGQPQHFGDGTRLSIL.